Listed here are 19 T cell receptor beta chains from one sample, sequenced in a study of shared clonotypes between healthy human individuals. Libraries were prepared by immunoSEQ multiplex PCR; TCRdb keeps only in-frame clonotypes and omits some of them. The repertoire holds 2 million to 3 million clones, with roughly 93% as singletons. The sequenced material came from naive CD4+ T cells from PBMCs. The subset denotes: CD45RA+ positively selected. The receptor set was obtained from a man aged 18 to 30 in good health. Some clones in this sample may be carry-over from other donors' samples.

The V gene is TRBV4-3, the J gene TRBJ2-7; D is unresolved. Germline CDR1 and CDR2: LGHNA and YSLEER. Trimming took 1 base from V and 7 from J, leaving 11 bases between them. The length of the CDR3 is 13 residues. CDR3 loop: CASSQVGRTEQYF. The CDR3 region has the DNA TGCGCCAGCAGCCAAGTGGGCCGTACTGAGCAGTACTTC.

The CDR3 DNA follows: TGTGCCAGCAGAAAGGTAGGGAACACTGAAGCTTTCTTT. Protein: CASRKVGNTEAFF. The chain carries TRBV11-2 and TRBJ1-1; the D is unclear. The CDR3 sequence is 13 residues long. Per the germline V gene, CDR1 is SGHAT and CDR2 is FQNNGV. V was clipped by 6 bases and J by 1 base, with 9 bases between them.

V and J are TRBV30 and TRBJ2-7; 10 bases are a match to TRBD1. V was clipped by 8 bases and J by 4 bases; unmatched bases: 23. Germline V gene lookup returns CDR1 GTSNPN and CDR2 SVGIG (reference sequence). The CDR3 loop spans 18 amino acids. CDR3 region: CAGVSLPTGGRSPYEQYF. The CDR3 region has the DNA TGTGCCGGCGTTTCACTCCCGACAGGGGGCAGATCCCCTTACGAGCAGTACTTC.

This chain joins TRBV4-2 and TRBJ2-7; D may correspond to TRBD1 or TRBD2 (5 bases each). Trimming shortened V by 0 bases and J by 2 bases, and 11 bases separated the two germline ends. Germline CDR1 LGHNA, CDR2 YNFKEQ. This CDR3 is 15 amino acids long. CDR3 region: CASSQERAGTYEQYF. The CDR3 region has the DNA TGTGCCAGCAGCCAAGAGAGGGCAGGGACCTACGAGCAGTACTTC.

V usage is TRBV19 and J usage is TRBJ2-3; TRBD2 agrees at 13 bases. CDR1 LNHDA and CDR2 SQIVND come from the germline V gene (reference sequence). Losses at the gene ends were 5 bases for V and 3 bases for J; bases not matched to a gene: 8. The CDR3 spans 17 residues. The chain's CDR3 is CASSAQTSGRQTDTQYF. CDR3 DNA: TGTGCCAGTAGTGCCCAGACTAGCGGGAGGCAGACAGATACGCAGTATTTT.

The chain couples TRBV19 to TRBJ2-1; 12 bases map to TRBD2. CDR3 size: 16 residues. V dropped 4 bases and J dropped 5; count of bases not matched to a gene: 6. In germline, CDR1 is LNHDA, CDR2 SQIVND (reference sequence). The CDR3 DNA sequence: TGTGCCAGTAGTAACCGACTAGCGGGAGCAAACAATGAGCAGTTCTTC. It yields the protein CASSNRLAGANNEQFF.

This chain connects TRBV6-5 to TRBJ2-7, with a weak D call TRBD2 (5 bases). The CDR3 is made up of 13 amino acids. Trimming left V 1 base short and J 7 bases short, with 11 bases between. Germline loops: CDR1 MNHEY, CDR2 SVGAGI. The CDR3 DNA sequence: TGTGCCAGCAGTTACTATGGGAGAGGGGAGCAGTACTTC. Protein sequence: CASSYYGRGEQYF.

The chain recombines TRBV11-1 with TRBJ2-1; a possible D gene is TRBD2 (6 bases). V was pared by 0 bases and J by 3 bases, with 21 bases between. Per germline, CDR1 SGHAT and CDR2 FQDESV (reference sequence). This CDR3 contains 19 residues. CDR3 region: CASSLAYRHGMGGYNEQFF. The CDR3 nucleotides are TGTGCCAGCAGCTTAGCTTATCGACACGGTATGGGGGGCTACAATGAGCAGTTCTTC.

Points on this clone: The sample contains more than one DNA sequence encoding this CDR3. This chain connects TRBV7-9 to TRBJ1-5; no clear D. Trimming stripped 1 base from V and 2 bases from J, with 3 bases between. The CDR3 runs 13 residues. The germline CDR1 and CDR2 sequences are SEHNR and FQNEAQ (reference sequence). The CDR3 DNA reads TGTGCCAGCAGCTTAGTGGGCAATCAGCCCCAGCATTTT. It is translated as CASSLVGNQPQHF. Looking up the rest from reference TRBV7-9 and TRBJ1-5 gives the full variable domain: DTGVSQNPRHKITKRGQNVTFRCDPISEHNRLYWYRQTLGQGPEFLTYFQNEAQLEKSRLLSDRFSAERPKGSFSTLEIQRTEQGDSAMYLCASSLVGNQPQHFGDGTRLSIL.

This chain links TRBV18 with TRBJ2-7, with 8 bases fitting TRBD2. Germline V CDR1 and CDR2: KGHSH, LQKENI. Trimming took 6 bases from V and 4 from J; bases not matched to a gene: 11. There are 15 residues in the CDR3. CDR3 bases: TGTGCCAGCTCCCACGTAGCGGGACCTTCTTACGAGCAGTACTTC. It encodes CASSHVAGPSYEQYF.

The rearrangement uses TRBV11-2 and TRBJ2-7; D assignment may be TRBD1 or TRBD2 (6 bases each). Germline V gene sequence: CDR1 SGHAT, CDR2 FQNNGV. This CDR3 has 15 residues. Trimming removed 5 bases from V and 2 bases from J, with 16 bases in between. The DNA for the CDR3 is TGTGCCAGCAGCCGTAGGGGGGCTAGCGCCTACGAGCAGTACTTC. Translation: CASSRRGASAYEQYF.

The rearrangement joins TRBV28 to TRBJ2-4, with TRBD2 identical over 10 bases. The CDR3 has 15 residues. Losses at the gene ends were 8 bases for V and 2 bases for J; bases not matched to a gene: 6. The germline V gene encodes CDR1 MDHEN and CDR2 SYDVKM. CDR3 protein: CASSQREGSKNIQYF. The CDR3 DNA sequence: TGTGCCAGCTCACAGCGGGAGGGGTCCAAAAACATTCAGTACTTC.

The chain combines TRBV5-4 with TRBJ2-2; D remains ambiguous. The V end was cut by 0 bases, the J end by 6 bases, with 6 bases between. The CDR3 consists of 13 residues. CDR1 is SGHNT and CDR2 is YYREEE in the germline V gene (reference sequence). The CDR3 sequence is CASSLVEAGELFF. The CDR3 nucleotides read TGTGCCAGCAGCTTGGTTGAGGCCGGGGAGCTGTTTTTT.

The CDR3 here is CASGLVETETQYF. CDR3 nucleotides: TGTGCTAGTGGTTTGGTGGAGACGGAGACCCAGTACTTC. V gene TRBV12-5 combines with J gene TRBJ2-5; D not certain. Germline lookup yields CDR1 LGHNT and CDR2 FRNRAP. The CDR3 is 13 residues long. V was cut by 0 bases and J by 5 bases, with 7 bases left in between. Looking up the rest from reference TRBV12-5 and TRBJ2-5 gives the full variable domain: DARVTQTPRHKVTEMGQEVTMRCQPILGHNTVFWYRQTMMQGLELLAYFRNRAPLDDSGMPKDRFSAEMPDATLATLKIQPSEPRDSAVYFCASGLVETETQYFGPGTRLLVL.

The CDR3: CASSWLSGNTIYF. CDR3 nucleotide sequence: TGTGCCAGCAGCTGGCTCTCTGGAAACACCATATATTTT. The V and J genes are TRBV7-8 and TRBJ1-3, with D unclear. V was pared by 4 bases and J by 0 bases, with 4 bases between. CDR1 and CDR2 from the germline V gene are SGHVS and FQNEAQ. The length of the CDR3 is 13 residues. Full variable domain (missing parts from reference TRBV7-8 and TRBJ1-3): GAGVSQSPRYKVAKRGQDVALRCDPISGHVSLFWYQQALGQGPEFLTYFQNEAQLDKSGLPSDRFFAERPEGSVSTLKIQRTQQEDSAVYLCASSWLSGNTIYFGEGSWLTVV.

This rearrangement joins TRBV5-1 to TRBJ1-1; 7 nucleotides match TRBD1. V lost 2 bases to trimming and J lost 7 bases; unmatched junction nucleotides: 11. The CDR3 consists of 15 residues. Germline CDR1 is SGHRS and CDR2 is YFSETQ. The CDR3 here is CASSFTKTGRVEAFF. Here the CDR3 DNA reads TGCGCCAGCAGCTTTACCAAGACAGGGAGGGTTGAAGCTTTCTTT.

This chain joins TRBV20-1 and TRBJ1-2; 7 bases fit TRBD1. Trimming removed 6 bases from V and 8 bases from J; junction bases left unmatched: 6. CDR1 is DFQATT, CDR2 SNEGSKA, per germline (reference sequence). The CDR3 runs to 11 residues. The CDR3 sequence is CSAGWDSGYTF. The CDR3 coding sequence is TGCAGTGCAGGGTGGGACAGCGGCTACACCTTC.

The chain is built from TRBV5-6 and TRBJ2-7; 7 bases align to TRBD1. Germline lookup yields CDR1 SGHDT and CDR2 YYEEEE. Trimming removed 2 bases from V and 5 bases from J; junction bases left unmatched: 4. CDR3 size: 13 residues. The CDR3 DNA follows: TGTGCCAGCAGCTTCATAGGGGGCCACGAGCAGTACTTC. Translation: CASSFIGGHEQYF.

V gene TRBV7-2 combines with J gene TRBJ2-5; D perhaps matches TRBD1 (5 bases). This CDR3 has 15 residues. The V gene lost 5 bases and the J gene lost 3 bases, with 16 bases spanning the gap. CDR1 and CDR2 from the germline V gene are SGHTA and FQGNSA. The chain's CDR3 is CASSPQGTSKETQYF. In DNA form, the CDR3 reads TGTGCCAGCAGCCCCCAGGGAACCTCAAAAGAGACCCAGTACTTC.